This passage covers 20 T cell receptor beta chains from one sample sequenced in a study of T cells in Graves' hyperthyroidism and ophthalmopathy. TCR beta CDR3 regions were amplified from RNA. Carried out on the TCR CDR3, a first-round RT-PCR used the HTBI primer set. TCRdb fed the multiplex PCR reads into MiXCR, producing one record per CDR3 protein. The data show about 400,000 distinct CDR3 sequences, with 15% to 19% seen just once and approximately 8% held by the top ten. Input material: blood. Every receptor here comes from a woman under 30 with Graves' hyperthyroidism.

This clonotype was observed many times. The chain is built from TRBV12-5 and TRBJ2-1; TRBD2 agrees at 16 bases. J lost 8 bases, V lost 1 base, and 14 bases had no gene match. The CDR3 covers 20 residues. CDR1 LGHNT and CDR2 FRNRAP come from the germline V gene. The CDR3 DNA follows: TGTGCTAGTGGTTTGGCCCTATCCGGGACTAGCGGGGGGGCTTGGGATGAGCAGTTCTTC. The encoded protein is CASGLALSGTSGGAWDEQFF.

The J gene is TRBJ2-3, the V gene TRBV19; 13 bases are shared with TRBD2. The CDR3 totals 16 residues. Trimming removed 2 bases from V and 5 bases from J; junction bases left unmatched: 4. Germline values: CDR1 LNHDA, CDR2 SQIVND (reference sequence). CDR3 loop: CASSITSGGGGDTQYF. In DNA, the CDR3 is TGTGCCAGTAGTATAACTAGCGGGGGGGGAGGAGATACGCAGTATTTT. The complete variable domain, with remaining parts taken from reference TRBV19 and TRBJ2-3, reads DGGITQSPKYLFRKEGQNVTLSCEQNLNHDAMYWYRQDPGQGLRLIYYSQIVNDFQKGDIAEGYSVSREKKESFPLTVTSAQKNPTAFYLCASSITSGGGGDTQYFGPGTRLTVL.

This clonotype has a count of ten or more. This CDR3 is CASSLGAGRFGDTQYF. The CDR3 DNA is TGTGCCAGCAGCTTAGGAGCAGGGAGGTTCGGGGATACGCAGTATTTT. V is TRBV11-3 and J is TRBJ2-3; a weak D match, TRBD2 (6 bases). The CDR3 is 16 amino acids. V gave up 1 base and J gave up 6 bases, with 17 bases separating them. Germline V gives CDR1 SGHNT, CDR2 YENEEA.

This clonotype came up many times. This chain uses TRBV6-1 with TRBJ1-5, with D tentatively TRBD1 (5 bases). V was pared by 5 bases and J by 1 base, with 15 bases between. The CDR3 totals 16 residues. CDR1 is MNHNS, CDR2 SASEGT, per germline. Here the CDR3 reads CASSNRYRTSNQPQHF. The CDR3 region has the DNA TGTGCCAGCAGTAATAGATACAGGACCAGCAATCAGCCCCAGCATTTT.

The chain employs TRBV19 and TRBJ2-6; D remains ambiguous. CDR1 is LNHDA and CDR2 is SQIVND in the germline V gene (reference sequence). Trimming pared 6 bases from V and 0 bases from J, leaving 6 bases between. CDR3 size: 14 residues. The CDR3 loop is CASSWTSGANVLTF. The CDR3 DNA reads as TGTGCCAGTAGCTGGACCTCTGGGGCCAACGTCCTGACTTTC.

The chain links TRBV9 to TRBJ2-1; 10 nucleotides line up with TRBD2. CDR3 length: 15 residues. Germline V gene lookup returns CDR1 SGDLS and CDR2 YYNGEE. V shed 4 bases and J 12 bases; nucleotides not matched to a gene: 13. The CDR3 nucleotides are TGTGCCAGCAGCCATCCAGCGGGGGGGCACGGGGCGCAGTTCTTC. Its translation is CASSHPAGGHGAQFF.

This clonotype was observed at least ten times. The rearrangement links TRBV19 to TRBJ2-7; a weak D match, TRBD2 (5 bases). This CDR3 is built from 16 residues. Deletions cut 0 bases from V and 7 bases from J, with 19 bases between. Germline CDR1 and CDR2: LNHDA and SQIVND (reference sequence). CDR3 nucleotides: TGTGCCAGTAGTATAGATCATCCGGGAAGAATGAGAGAGCAGTACTTC. This translates into CASSIDHPGRMREQYF. Variable domain in full (rest from reference TRBV19 and TRBJ2-7): DGGITQSPKYLFRKEGQNVTLSCEQNLNHDAMYWYRQDPGQGLRLIYYSQIVNDFQKGDIAEGYSVSREKKESFPLTVTSAQKNPTAFYLCASSIDHPGRMREQYFGPGTRLTVT.

This clonotype was observed at least ten times. The chain employs TRBV5-5 and TRBJ2-3; D is undetermined. Per the germline V gene, CDR1 is SGHKS and CDR2 is YYEKEE (reference sequence). The CDR3 has 16 amino acids. V lost 2 bases to trimming and J lost 5 bases, with 18 bases between them. CDR3 loop: CASSFLLRGREDTQYF. As DNA, the CDR3 is TGTGCCAGCAGCTTTCTCTTACGAGGCCGAGAAGATACGCAGTATTTT.

At least ten counts were recorded for this clonotype. The chain combines TRBV20-1 with TRBJ2-7; 9 bases map to TRBD1. The CDR3 sequence is 14 residues long. CDR1 and CDR2 from the germline V gene are DFQATT and SNEGSKA (reference sequence). Germline trimming cut 5 bases from V and 5 bases from J; bases unmatched to any gene: 10. The CDR3 nucleotides are TGCAGTGCTGGACGGACAGGGGTCGTGGACGAGCAGTACTTC. This gives the protein CSAGRTGVVDEQYF.

This clonotype was detected ten times or more. The chain employs TRBV18 and TRBJ2-1, with TRBD2 matching over 11 bases. CDR1 KGHSH and CDR2 LQKENI come from the germline V gene. CDR3 size: 17 residues. The V and J ends lost 4 bases and 7 bases, in that order; junction bases with no gene match: 12. This CDR3 reads CASSLTPTSGAGNEQFF. CDR3 DNA sequence: TGTGCCAGCTCACTTACCCCGACTAGCGGGGCGGGGAATGAGCAGTTCTTC.

The chain combines TRBV6-1 with TRBJ2-1; either TRBD1 or TRBD2 may fit D (5 bases each). V lost 4 bases to trimming and J lost 5 bases, with 15 bases between them. CDR1 is MNHNS and CDR2 is SASEGT in the germline V gene. There are 15 residues in the CDR3. The CDR3 loop reads CASSGGWPKDNEQFF. The CDR3 DNA is TGTGCCAGCAGTGGGGGGTGGCCGAAAGACAATGAGCAGTTCTTC.

This clonotype was picked up many times. The chain links TRBV28 to TRBJ2-2; TRBD1 agrees at 7 bases. Germline assignment: CDR1 MDHEN and CDR2 SYDVKM. This CDR3 spans 15 amino acids. V shed 6 bases, J shed 0 bases, and the junction held 4 bases outside the gene matches. CDR3 amino acids: CASRPDRTNTGELFF. The CDR3 DNA follows: TGTGCCAGCAGACCGGACAGGACGAACACCGGGGAGCTGTTTTTT.

This clonotype was detected many times. The V call is TRBV12-3 or TRBV12-4, the J call TRBJ2-7; unclear D gene. CDR3 length: 15 amino acids. V was trimmed by 2 bases and J by 1 base, leaving 12 bases between them. In DNA, the CDR3 is TGTGCCAGCAGTTTACCGCTTAGAAGGTCCTACGAGCAGTACTTC. Amino acid sequence: CASSLPLRRSYEQYF.

This clonotype was recorded at least ten times. The genes are TRBV7-9 and TRBJ1-6; D is unresolved. There are 16 residues in the CDR3. Trimming removed 5 bases from V and 3 bases from J, with 14 bases in between. The germline V gene encodes CDR1 SEHNR and CDR2 FQNEAQ (reference sequence). CDR3 in amino acids: CASSKAGVGYNSPLHF. DNA for the CDR3: TGTGCCAGCAGCAAAGCCGGGGTAGGCTATAATTCACCCCTCCACTTT.

This chain joins TRBV6-1 and TRBJ2-1, with 13 bases that match TRBD2. There are 17 residues in the CDR3. Trimming cost V 6 bases and J 2 bases; bases outside gene matches: 7. Germline V lookup: CDR1 MNHNS, CDR2 SASEGT. The CDR3 coding sequence is TGTGCCAGCAGACCCGGGACTAGCGGGGCCACCTACAATGAGCAGTTCTTC. Translation: CASRPGTSGATYNEQFF.

In its sample, this clonotype was seen many times. V gene TRBV6-1 combines with J gene TRBJ1-2, with 9 bases matching TRBD1. This CDR3 has 15 residues. CDR1 is MNHNS, CDR2 SASEGT, per germline. The junction had 8 bases not matched to a gene; V was cut back by 5 bases and J by 4 bases. The CDR3 is CASSPKGQGTYGYTF. The CDR3 DNA follows: TGTGCCAGCAGTCCCAAGGGACAGGGTACCTATGGCTACACCTTC.

In this sample, this clonotype turned up many times. This chain uses TRBV5-1 with TRBJ1-3; D remains ambiguous. The germline V gene encodes CDR1 SGHRS and CDR2 YFSETQ. V shed 1 base and J shed 0 bases, with 11 bases lying between them. This CDR3 has 16 amino acids. CDR3 region: CASSLQPAGSGNTIYF. The CDR3 nucleotides are TGCGCCAGCAGCTTGCAGCCAGCCGGCTCTGGAAACACCATATATTTT.

CDR3 sequence (DNA): TGTCTCGGGAGCTCTGGAAACACCATATATTTT. This sequence encodes CLGSSGNTIYF. The V call is TRBV30, the J call TRBJ1-3; D not resolved. The CDR3 spans 11 residues. Germline V gene sequence: CDR1 GTSNPN, CDR2 SVGIG (reference sequence).

This clonotype has a count of ten or more. V and J are TRBV7-9 and TRBJ1-5, with 7 bases matching TRBD1. With V trimmed by 4 bases and J by 8 bases, 11 bases remained unmatched. The CDR3 sequence is 15 residues long. CDR1 is SEHNR and CDR2 is FQNEAQ in the germline V gene (reference sequence). CDR3: CASSSGGDSFEPQHF. As DNA, the CDR3 is TGTGCCAGCAGCTCGGGTGGGGACAGTTTTGAGCCCCAGCATTTT. Based on the CDR3 plus reference TRBV7-9 and TRBJ1-5, the full variable domain is DTGVSQNPRHKITKRGQNVTFRCDPISEHNRLYWYRQTLGQGPEFLTYFQNEAQLEKSRLLSDRFSAERPKGSFSTLEIQRTEQGDSAMYLCASSSGGDSFEPQHFGDGTRLSIL.

The table lists this clonotype with many counts. The chain couples TRBV7-3 to TRBJ2-3; D tentatively fits TRBD1 or TRBD2 (5 bases each). CDR1 and CDR2 from the germline V gene are SGHTA and FQGTGA. V shed 4 bases and J shed 14 bases, with 22 bases lying between them. The CDR3 runs 14 residues. The CDR3 reads CASSYSGTPSSPYF. CDR3 sequence (DNA): TGTGCCAGCAGCTACTCCGGGACCCCATCCTCCCCGTATTTT.